These 2 T cell receptor beta chains share one sample of origin, sequenced in a study of vaccination effects on CD4 cells after COVID-19. Antigen-specific CD4+ T cells expanded by the ViraFEST assay with viral peptide pools were then sequenced. Having been cultured for about 10 days, the cells underwent CD4+ T cell isolation. It was between March and December 2020 that the person had a SARS-CoV-2 infection confirmed by PCR. Vaccination of participants consisted of two doses of either the BNT162b2 or mRNA-1273 vaccine. This table comes from immunoSEQ multiplex PCR, and its TCRdb copy is limited to in-frame clones, with some not included. The sample contains roughly 17,000 clones, about four fifths of which appear only once. The antigens these receptors bind are not known. Material: CD4+ T cells from PBMCs cultured with SARS-CoV-2 spike peptides, obtained after COVID-19 vaccination. Source of these receptors: a human donor who had a prior SARS-CoV-2 infection.

This chain connects TRBV2 to TRBJ2-5, with a possible D match to TRBD2 (5 bases). Germline loops: CDR1 SNHLY, CDR2 FYNNEI. The CDR3 runs 12 residues. Trimming removed 10 bases at V and 5 bases at J, with 14 bases between. The CDR3 loop reads CATQSPGETQYF. In DNA form, the CDR3 reads TGTGCCACCCAGTCTCCGGGGGAGACCCAGTACTTC.

V gene TRBV19 combines with J gene TRBJ2-2, with unresolved D. This CDR3 comprises 12 residues. V was shortened by 7 bases and J by 6 bases, with 9 bases between the two germline ends. Per the germline V gene, CDR1 is LNHDA and CDR2 is SQIVND (reference sequence). CDR3 nucleotide sequence: TGTGCCAGTATGCAAGGGTCCGGGGAGCTGTTTTTT. Amino acids: CASMQGSGELFF.